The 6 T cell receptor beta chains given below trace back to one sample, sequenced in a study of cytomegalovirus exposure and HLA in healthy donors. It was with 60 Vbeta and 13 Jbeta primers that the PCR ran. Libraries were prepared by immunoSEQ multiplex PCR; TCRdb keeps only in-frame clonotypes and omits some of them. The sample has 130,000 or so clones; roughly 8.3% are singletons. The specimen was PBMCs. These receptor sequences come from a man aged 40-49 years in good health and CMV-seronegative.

This CDR3 is CASSLAKLAGQETQYF. CDR3 nucleotide sequence: TGTGCCAGCAGCTTGGCCAAGCTAGCGGGCCAAGAGACCCAGTACTTC. The rearrangement uses TRBV5-5 and TRBJ2-5, with 8 bases identical to TRBD2. The CDR3 has 16 residues. CDR1 SGHKS and CDR2 YYEKEE come from the germline V gene (reference sequence). The J segment lost 1 base and the V segment lost 0 bases, leaving 5 bases of the junction unmatched.

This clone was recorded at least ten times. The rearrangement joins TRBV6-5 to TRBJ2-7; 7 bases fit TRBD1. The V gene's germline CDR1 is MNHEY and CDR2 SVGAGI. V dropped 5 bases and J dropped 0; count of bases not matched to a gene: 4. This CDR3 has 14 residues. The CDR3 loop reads CASSEGDSSYEQYF. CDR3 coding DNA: TGTGCCAGCAGTGAGGGGGACAGCTCCTACGAGCAGTACTTC.

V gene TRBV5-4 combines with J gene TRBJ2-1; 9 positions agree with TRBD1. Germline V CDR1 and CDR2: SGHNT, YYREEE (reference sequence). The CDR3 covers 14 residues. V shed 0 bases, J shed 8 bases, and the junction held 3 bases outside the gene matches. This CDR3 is CASSLVTGGDEQFF. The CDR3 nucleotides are TGTGCCAGCAGCTTGGTGACAGGGGGGGATGAGCAGTTCTTC.

In nucleotides, the CDR3 is TGCGCCAGCAGCTTTGCAGCGGCCGAAGTAGCTTTCTTT. The encoded protein is CASSFAAAEVAFF. The V call is TRBV5-1, the J call TRBJ1-1; D gene unclear. This CDR3 comprises 13 residues. Germline V lookup: CDR1 SGHRS, CDR2 YFSETQ. V was clipped by 2 bases and J by 10 bases, with 15 bases between them.

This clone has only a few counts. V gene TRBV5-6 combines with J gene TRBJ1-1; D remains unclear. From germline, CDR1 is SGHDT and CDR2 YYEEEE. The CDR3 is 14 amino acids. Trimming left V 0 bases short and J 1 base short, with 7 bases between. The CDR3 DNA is TGTGCCAGCAGCTTGGAGCTCGGGAACACTGAAGCTTTCTTT. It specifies CASSLELGNTEAFF.

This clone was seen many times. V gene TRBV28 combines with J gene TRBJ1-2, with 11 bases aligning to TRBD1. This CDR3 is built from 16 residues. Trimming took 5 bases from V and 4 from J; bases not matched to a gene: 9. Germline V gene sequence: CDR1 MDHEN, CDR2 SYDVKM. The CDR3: CASSRLRTGGGYGYTF. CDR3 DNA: TGTGCCAGCAGTCGACTAAGGACAGGGGGCGGCTATGGCTACACCTTC.